These T cell receptor beta chains were read from a single sample in a study of blood T cell repertoires in COVID-19. Clones were read by immunoSEQ multiplex PCR, and TCRdb kept only the in-frame ones, dropping some. The sample yields 150,000 to 200,000 clones, around four fifths seen once. The sequenced material came from PBMCs or T cells enriched from blood (not recorded which). The source is a woman in her forties or fifties who had recovered from COVID-19. CDR3s include the opening cysteine and the closing phenylalanine or tryptophan. The D gene is left open where the match is weak. Clone size is shown for a subset of rows, as once, few, many or a class of expanded clone.

abundance	v_gene	j_gene	d_gene	CDR3aa	CDR3nt
-	TRBV9	TRBJ2-5	TRBD2	CASSVDVGGRETQYF	TGTGCCAGCAGCGTAGATGTGGGAGGGAGGGAGACCCAGTACTTC
-	TRBV7-2	TRBJ2-1	TRBD2	CASSPPTGTSHNEQFF	TGTGCCAGCAGCCCCCCAACCGGGACTAGCCACAATGAGCAGTTCTTC
few	TRBV18	TRBJ2-7	TRBD2	CASSNGGTSDEQYF	TGTGCCAGCTCTAACGGGGGGACTAGCGACGAGCAGTACTTC
-	TRBV28	TRBJ1-1	-	CASSLPYTEAFF	TGTGCCAGCAGTTTACCATACACTGAAGCTTTCTTT
-	TRBV6-5	TRBJ1-2	TRBD1	CASSPGDRDYYGYTF	TGTGCCAGCAGTCCGGGGGACAGGGACTACTATGGCTACACCTTC
once	TRBV12-3/TRBV12-4	TRBJ1-1	-	CASNKDIVAEAFF	TGTGCCAGCAACAAAGACATCGTGGCTGAAGCTTTCTTT
once	TRBV4-3	TRBJ2-7	-	CASSQSGTTNYEQYF	TGCGCCAGCAGCCAGTCCGGGACAACCAACTACGAGCAGTACTTC
-	TRBV10-3	TRBJ1-4	-	CAISEYGDRNEKLFF	TGTGCCATCAGTGAGTACGGAGACAGGAATGAAAAACTGTTTTTT
-	TRBV29-1	TRBJ2-7	-	CSVAIAYEQYF	TGCAGCGTTGCAATAGCCTACGAGCAGTACTTC
-	TRBV19	TRBJ1-5	-	CASSPLVLGAGGNQPQHF	TGTGCCAGTAGTCCACTGGTTCTTGGGGCAGGAGGGAATCAGCCCCAGCATTTT
-	TRBV24-1	TRBJ1-5	-	CATSDPGANQPQHF	TGTGCCACCAGTGATCCTGGGGCCAATCAGCCCCAGCATTTT
-	TRBV2	TRBJ1-6	-	CASRPDSSYNSPLHF	TGTGCCAGCAGGCCTGACAGCTCCTATAATTCACCCCTCCACTTT
-	TRBV7-9	TRBJ1-2	TRBD1	CASSLGDRGGYGYTF	TGTGCCAGCAGCTTAGGGGACAGGGGAGGCTATGGCTACACCTTC
-	TRBV7-9	TRBJ2-1	-	CASSLSGYSNNEQFF	TGTGCCAGCAGCCTCAGCGGTTATAGTAACAATGAGCAGTTCTTC
-	TRBV12-3/TRBV12-4	TRBJ1-4	TRBD1	CASVGQSGEKLFF	TGTGCCAGCGTGGGACAGTCGGGCGAAAAACTGTTTTTT
-	TRBV11-3	TRBJ1-1	-	CASSLPGAGEAFF	TGTGCCAGCAGCTTACCAGGGGCCGGTGAAGCTTTCTTT
-	TRBV7-9	TRBJ2-1	-	CASSLQEYNEQFF	TGTGCCAGCAGCTTGCAGGAATACAATGAGCAGTTCTTC
-	TRBV29-1	TRBJ1-1	-	CSVGGQRNTEAFF	TGCAGCGTTGGGGGACAAAGGAACACTGAAGCTTTCTTT
-	TRBV20-1	TRBJ1-1	-	CSVVRNTEAFF	TGCAGTGTGGTCAGAAACACTGAAGCTTTCTTT
-	TRBV3-1/TRBV3-2	TRBJ2-5	TRBD2	CASSEGLAGVETQYF	TGTGCCAGCTCCGAGGGACTAGCGGGAGTGGAGACCCAGTACTTC
-	TRBV7-9	TRBJ2-3	-	CASSLGLPVTDTQYF	TGTGCCAGCAGCCTTGGACTGCCCGTCACAGATACGCAGTATTTT
-	TRBV11-2	TRBJ1-4	TRBD1	CASSLGVKQGLEKLFF	TGTGCCAGCAGCTTAGGGGTGAAACAGGGGTTAGAAAAACTGTTTTTT